What follows is one T cell receptor beta chain and its context. Its target is not known. This CDR3 spans 14 amino acids. V lost 1 base, J lost 2 bases, and 10 bases lay in between. Per germline, CDR1 DFQATT and CDR2 SNEGSKA (reference sequence). The data originate from a study of post-analysis software for immune sequencing data. For the study at large: The patients showed relapsing-remitting, secondary progressive and progressive-relapsing multiple sclerosis courses.

Libraries were made from TCR beta cDNA, and they carried unique molecular identifiers. Roughly 510,000 cDNA molecules were recovered from an input of 1 to 10 million T cells. TCRdb itself ran the PCR reads through MiXCR, one entry per CDR3 protein. The profile covers a few hundred thousand distinct CDR3 sequences, with less than 35% appearing a single time and roughly 13% taken by the ten largest. Overall study findings and caveats: Compared against controls, patients with multiple sclerosis displayed significantly lower normalized Chao1 diversity. The study found TRBV5-6, TRBV5-1 and TRBV20-1 among 4 or 5 TRBV segments more frequent in patients than controls. Clustering by F measure revealed strong co-clustering among samples prepared together in one batch.

This chain connects TRBV20-1 to TRBJ2-3, with TRBD2 as a possible D gene (7 bases). This TCR came from a girl between 5 and 17 years old with multiple sclerosis. Material: blood. CDR3 in amino acids: CSARAAGATDTQYF. CDR3 DNA: TGCAGTGCTAGAGCCGCGGGGGCCACAGATACGCAGTATTTT.